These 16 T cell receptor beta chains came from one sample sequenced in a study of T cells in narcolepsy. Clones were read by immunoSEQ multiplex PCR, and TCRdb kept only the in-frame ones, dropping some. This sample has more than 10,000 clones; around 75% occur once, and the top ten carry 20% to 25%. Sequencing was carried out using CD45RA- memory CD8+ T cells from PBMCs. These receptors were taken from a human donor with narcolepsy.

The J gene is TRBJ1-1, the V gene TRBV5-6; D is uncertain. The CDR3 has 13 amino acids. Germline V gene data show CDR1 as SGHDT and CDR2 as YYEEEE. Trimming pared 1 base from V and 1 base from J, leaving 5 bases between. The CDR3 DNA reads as TGTGCCAGCAGCTTGACAGAGAACACTGAAGCTTTCTTT. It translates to CASSLTENTEAFF.

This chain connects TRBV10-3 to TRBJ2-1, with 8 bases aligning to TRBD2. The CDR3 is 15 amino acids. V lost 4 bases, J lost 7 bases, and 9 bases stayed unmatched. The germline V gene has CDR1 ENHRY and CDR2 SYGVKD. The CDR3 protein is CAISAAGGPSNEQFF. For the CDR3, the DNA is TGTGCCATCAGTGCTGCGGGGGGCCCCTCTAATGAGCAGTTCTTC.

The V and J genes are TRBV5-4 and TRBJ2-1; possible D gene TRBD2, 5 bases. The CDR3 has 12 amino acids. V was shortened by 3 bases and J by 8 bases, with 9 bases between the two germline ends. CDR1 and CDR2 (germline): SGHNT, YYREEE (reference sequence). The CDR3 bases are TGTGCCAGCAGCTCTCCGGAGGATGAGCAGTTCTTC. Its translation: CASSSPEDEQFF.

In DNA form, the CDR3 reads TGTGCCAGCAAACCCGGGACAGGGAACTACGAGCAGTACTTC. It yields the protein CASKPGTGNYEQYF. This chain uses TRBV7-9 with TRBJ2-7; 9 positions agree with TRBD1. The J segment lost 3 bases and the V segment lost 7 bases, leaving 7 bases of the junction unmatched. There are 14 residues in the CDR3. Per germline, CDR1 SEHNR and CDR2 FQNEAQ (reference sequence). Using reference TRBV7-9 and TRBJ2-7 for the parts outside the CDR3, the full variable domain is DTGVSQNPRHKITKRGQNVTFRCDPISEHNRLYWYRQTLGQGPEFLTYFQNEAQLEKSRLLSDRFSAERPKGSFSTLEIQRTEQGDSAMYLCASKPGTGNYEQYFGPGTRLTVT.

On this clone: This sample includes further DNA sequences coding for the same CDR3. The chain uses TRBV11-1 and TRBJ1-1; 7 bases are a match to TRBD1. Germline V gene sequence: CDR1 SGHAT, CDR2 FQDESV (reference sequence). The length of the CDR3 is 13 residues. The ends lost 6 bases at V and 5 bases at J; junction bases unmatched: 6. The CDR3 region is CASSPAGGTEAFF. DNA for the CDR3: TGTGCCAGCAGTCCTGCAGGGGGAACTGAAGCTTTCTTT.

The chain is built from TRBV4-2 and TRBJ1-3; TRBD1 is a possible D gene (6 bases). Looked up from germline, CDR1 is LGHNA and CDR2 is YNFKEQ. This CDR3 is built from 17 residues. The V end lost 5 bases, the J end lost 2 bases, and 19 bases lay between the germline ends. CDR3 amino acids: CASSSWNSGAAGNTIYF. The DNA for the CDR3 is TGTGCCAGCAGCAGCTGGAATTCAGGGGCAGCTGGAAACACCATATATTTT.

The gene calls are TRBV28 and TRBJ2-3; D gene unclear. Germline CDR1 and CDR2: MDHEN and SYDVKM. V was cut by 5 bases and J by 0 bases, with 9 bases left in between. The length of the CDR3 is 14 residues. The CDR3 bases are TGTGCCAGCAGTCCAGTGGGGAGCACAGATACGCAGTATTTT. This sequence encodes CASSPVGSTDTQYF.

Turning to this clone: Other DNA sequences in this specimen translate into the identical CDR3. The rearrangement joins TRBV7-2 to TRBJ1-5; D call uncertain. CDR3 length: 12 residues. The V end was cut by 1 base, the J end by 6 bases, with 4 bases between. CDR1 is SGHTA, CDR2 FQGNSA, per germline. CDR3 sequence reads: CASSLDGQPQHF. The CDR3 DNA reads TGTGCCAGCAGCTTAGATGGTCAGCCCCAGCATTTT.

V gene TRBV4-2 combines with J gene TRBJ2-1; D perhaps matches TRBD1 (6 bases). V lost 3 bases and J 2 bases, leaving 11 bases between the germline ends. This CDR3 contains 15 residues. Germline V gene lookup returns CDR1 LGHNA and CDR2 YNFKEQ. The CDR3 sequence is CASSHDRTAYNEQFF. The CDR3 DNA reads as TGTGCCAGCAGCCATGATCGGACAGCCTACAATGAGCAGTTCTTC.

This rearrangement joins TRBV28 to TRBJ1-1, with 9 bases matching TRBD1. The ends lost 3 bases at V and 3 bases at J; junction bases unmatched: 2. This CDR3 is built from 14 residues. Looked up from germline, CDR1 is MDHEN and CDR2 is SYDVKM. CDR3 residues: CASSFRTGDTEAFF. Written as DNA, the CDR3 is TGTGCCAGCAGTTTTAGGACAGGGGACACTGAAGCTTTCTTT.

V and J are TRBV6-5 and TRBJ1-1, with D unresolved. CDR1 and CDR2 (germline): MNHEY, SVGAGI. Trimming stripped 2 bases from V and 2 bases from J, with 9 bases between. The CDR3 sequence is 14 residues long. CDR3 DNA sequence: TGTGCCAGCAGTTACCCCGGGGTAAACACTGAAGCTTTCTTT. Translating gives CASSYPGVNTEAFF.

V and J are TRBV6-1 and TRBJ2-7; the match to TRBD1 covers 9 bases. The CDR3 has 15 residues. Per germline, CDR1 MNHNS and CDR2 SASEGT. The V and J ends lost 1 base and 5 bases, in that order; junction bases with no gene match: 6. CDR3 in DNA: TGTGCCAGCAGTGAAGGGGGACAGGGCTCTGACGAGCAGTACTTC. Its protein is CASSEGGQGSDEQYF.

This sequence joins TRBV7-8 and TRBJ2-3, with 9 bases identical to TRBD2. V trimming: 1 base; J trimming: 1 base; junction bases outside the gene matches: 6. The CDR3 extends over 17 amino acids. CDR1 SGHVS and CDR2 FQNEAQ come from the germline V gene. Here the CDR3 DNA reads TGTGCCAGCAGCTTAGTCGGCGGGGGGGCCGGCACAGATACGCAGTATTTT. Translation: CASSLVGGGAGTDTQYF.

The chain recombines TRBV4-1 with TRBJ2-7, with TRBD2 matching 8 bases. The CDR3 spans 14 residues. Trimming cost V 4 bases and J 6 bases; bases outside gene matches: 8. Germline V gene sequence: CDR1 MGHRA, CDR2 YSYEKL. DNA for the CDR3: TGCGCCAGCAGCCTATGGACTAGCCAGGGCGAGCAGTACTTC. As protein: CASSLWTSQGEQYF.

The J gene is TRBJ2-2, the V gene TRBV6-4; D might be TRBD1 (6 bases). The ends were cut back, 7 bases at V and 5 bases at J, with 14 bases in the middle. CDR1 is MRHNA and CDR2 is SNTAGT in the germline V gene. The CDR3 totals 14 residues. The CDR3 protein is CASKASGETGELFF. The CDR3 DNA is TGTGCCAGCAAAGCCTCAGGGGAAACCGGGGAGCTGTTTTTT.

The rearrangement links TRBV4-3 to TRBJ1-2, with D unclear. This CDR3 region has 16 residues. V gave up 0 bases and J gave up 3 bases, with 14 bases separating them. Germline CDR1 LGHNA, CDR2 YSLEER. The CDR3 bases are TGCGCCAGCAGCCAAGATCGATATGGGGTGGACTATGGCTACACCTTC. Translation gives CASSQDRYGVDYGYTF.